The next 32 T cell receptor beta chains were all read from a single sample in a study of blood T cell repertoires in COVID-19. Produced via immunoSEQ multiplex PCR; TCRdb's table is partial and in-frame only. The sample consists of 120,000 to 150,000 clones, approximately 85% of them appearing once. Material: PBMCs or T cells enriched from blood (not recorded which). The source of these receptors is a woman aged 45-59 years with acute COVID-19.

This chain links TRBV7-9 with TRBJ2-3; D unclear. Germline loops: CDR1 SEHNR, CDR2 FQNEAQ (reference sequence). The CDR3 has 16 amino acids. With 4 bases removed from V and 6 bases from J, the gap between germline ends came to 20 bases. CDR3 sequence reads: CASSSSDYSSMDTQYF. CDR3 DNA: TGTGCCAGCAGCTCCAGCGATTATAGTAGTATGGATACGCAGTATTTT.

The V gene is TRBV6-2 or TRBV6-3, the J gene TRBJ2-7; 7 bases map to TRBD1. CDR1 and CDR2 (germline): MNHEY, SVGEGT. V gave up 5 bases and J gave up 2 bases; unmatched junction bases: 6. The length of the CDR3 is 14 residues. Written as DNA, the CDR3 is TGTGCCAGCAGTGGCCTGGGACAGACCTACGAGCAGTACTTC. Translating it yields CASSGLGQTYEQYF.

V usage is TRBV3-1 (or the pseudogene TRBV3-2) and J usage is TRBJ1-2; the match to TRBD1 covers 9 bases. Germline CDR1 LGHDT, CDR2 YNNKEL (reference sequence). V dropped 4 bases and J dropped 8; count of bases not matched to a gene: 8. This CDR3 contains 14 residues. CDR3 sequence (DNA): TGTGCCAGCAGCCTCACAGGGGGCTCGGAGGGCTACACCTTC. Encoded protein: CASSLTGGSEGYTF.

The chain employs TRBV28 and TRBJ2-1; tentative D call: TRBD1 (7 bases). V was pared by 6 bases and J by 4 bases, with 16 bases between. CDR3 size: 15 residues. The germline gives CDR1 MDHEN, CDR2 SYDVKM. CDR3 sequence (DNA): TGTGCCAGCAGGCCTTCCAGGGGGGTATACAATGAGCAGTTCTTC. Its protein is CASRPSRGVYNEQFF. The full variable domain, with the rest looked up from reference TRBV28 and TRBJ2-1, is DVKVTQSSRYLVKRTGEKVFLECVQDMDHENMFWYRQDPGLGLRLIYFSYDVKMKEKGDIPEGYSVSREKKERFSLILESASTNQTSMYLCASRPSRGVYNEQFFGPGTRLTVL.

This clone appeared once. The chain recombines TRBV15 with TRBJ2-7, with TRBD2 matching over 8 bases. Germline V lookup: CDR1 LNHNV, CDR2 YYDKDF (reference sequence). This CDR3 region has 13 residues. Germline trimming cut 6 bases from V and 3 bases from J; bases unmatched to any gene: 4. This CDR3 reads CATRELADYEQYF. CDR3 nucleotides: TGTGCCACCAGGGAACTAGCGGACTACGAGCAGTACTTC.

J is TRBJ1-4 and V is TRBV9; D gene uncertain. This CDR3 contains 16 residues. Deletions cut 2 bases from V and 0 bases from J, with 11 bases between. Germline V lookup: CDR1 SGDLS, CDR2 YYNGEE. The CDR3 loop reads CASSVLPSATNEKLFF. The CDR3 DNA sequence: TGTGCCAGCAGCGTGTTACCGAGTGCAACTAATGAAAAACTGTTTTTT.

The chain couples TRBV10-3 to TRBJ2-3, with 8 bases identical to TRBD2. The CDR3 length is 18 residues. V shed 3 bases and J 4 bases; nucleotides not matched to a gene: 15. The germline gives CDR1 ENHRY, CDR2 SYGVKD. CDR3 in amino acids: CAISDREGREGPPDTQYF. The CDR3 bases are TGTGCCATCAGTGACAGGGAAGGACGGGAGGGCCCCCCAGATACGCAGTATTTT.

The chain has TRBV6-1 and TRBJ2-7; D may be TRBD2 (6 bases). Germline assignment: CDR1 MNHNS and CDR2 SASEGT. Between the trimmed V and J ends, which lost 2 bases and 2 bases, there was a span of 22 bases. This CDR3 spans 18 amino acids. The CDR3 sequence is CASSESPTYIAGPYEQYF. The CDR3 bases are TGTGCCAGCAGTGAATCCCCGACCTATATTGCGGGACCCTACGAGCAGTACTTC.

The chain carries TRBV14 and TRBJ2-1; 7 bases line up with TRBD1. With 0 bases clipped from V and 3 bases from J, the junction kept 8 bases outside the gene matches. The germline V gene encodes CDR1 SGHDN and CDR2 FVKESK. The CDR3 length is 17 residues. This chain's CDR3 is CASSQDMGTEIYNEQFF. CDR3 sequence (DNA): TGTGCCAGCAGCCAAGATATGGGGACAGAGATCTACAATGAGCAGTTCTTC. Drawing the rest from reference TRBV14 and TRBJ2-1, the complete variable domain is EAGVTQFPSHSVIEKGQTVTLRCDPISGHDNLYWYRRVMGKEIKFLLHFVKESKQDESGMPNNRFLAERTGGTYSTLKVQPAELEDSGVYFCASSQDMGTEIYNEQFFGPGTRLTVL.

This clone has more than one count but fewer than ten. This chain links TRBV30 with TRBJ1-3; D perhaps matches TRBD1 (6 bases). V was shortened by 3 bases and J by 6 bases, with 15 bases between the two germline ends. The CDR3 extends over 14 amino acids. The germline V gene encodes CDR1 GTSNPN and CDR2 SVGIG (reference sequence). The CDR3 is CAWSPKQGINTIYF. The CDR3 DNA follows: TGTGCCTGGAGCCCGAAACAGGGAATAAACACCATATATTTT.

The chain has TRBV6-5 and TRBJ1-4, with a possible D match to TRBD1 (5 bases). V was shortened by 6 bases and J by 3 bases, with 11 bases between the two germline ends. Per the germline V gene, CDR1 is MNHEY and CDR2 is SVGAGI. The length of the CDR3 is 14 residues. The DNA for the CDR3 is TGTGCCAGCAGGGGGTCGGGGGCTAATGAAAAACTGTTTTTT. Amino acids: CASRGSGANEKLFF.

The chain couples TRBV5-1 to TRBJ2-7, with 8 bases fitting TRBD1. This CDR3 region has 14 residues. In germline, CDR1 is SGHRS, CDR2 YFSETQ. The V gene end was trimmed by 4 bases and the J gene end by 4 bases; junction bases not matched to a gene: 7. CDR3 bases: TGCGCCAGCAGCGGCGGCAGGGGGCTATACGAGCAGTACTTC. Residues: CASSGGRGLYEQYF.

The rearrangement links TRBV6-5 to TRBJ2-2; D is perhaps TRBD1 (5 bases). V was shortened by 2 bases and J by 6 bases, with 10 bases between the two germline ends. This CDR3 is built from 14 residues. Germline assignment: CDR1 MNHEY and CDR2 SVGAGI. CDR3 nucleotides: TGTGCCAGCAGTTACGACAGTAACCCCGGGGAGCTGTTTTTT. Residues: CASSYDSNPGELFF.

This chain uses TRBV7-2 with TRBJ2-1; 8 nucleotides agree with TRBD1. CDR1 SGHTA and CDR2 FQGNSA come from the germline V gene. Unmatched junction bases numbered 7, after V lost 6 bases and J lost 9 bases. This CDR3 spans 13 amino acids. The CDR3 sequence is CASRADRGGEQFF. The CDR3 DNA reads TGTGCCAGCAGAGCAGACAGGGGAGGTGAGCAGTTCTTC.

This chain uses TRBV6-5 with TRBJ2-2; the D is unclear. The ends were cut back, 5 bases at V and 5 bases at J, with 3 bases in the middle. Looked up from germline, CDR1 is MNHEY and CDR2 is SVGAGI. There are 11 residues in the CDR3. CDR3 protein: CASSRTGELFF. The DNA of the CDR3 is TGTGCCAGCAGTCGGACCGGGGAGCTGTTTTTT.

This sequence joins TRBV6-5 and TRBJ1-4, with D maybe TRBD1 (5 bases). The CDR3 contains 16 residues. V gave up 0 bases and J gave up 2 bases, with 10 bases separating them. In germline, CDR1 is MNHEY, CDR2 SVGAGI. CDR3 region: CASSYSGPGTNEKLFF. The CDR3, as DNA: TGTGCCAGCAGTTACTCTGGGCCAGGGACTAATGAAAAACTGTTTTTT.

The rearrangement links TRBV19 to TRBJ1-2, with TRBD1 matching over 7 bases. The germline CDR1 and CDR2 sequences are LNHDA and SQIVND (reference sequence). V trimming: 4 bases; J trimming: 2 bases; junction bases outside the gene matches: 4. The CDR3 runs to 14 residues. CDR3: CASSTGTVNYGYTF. CDR3 sequence (DNA): TGTGCCAGTAGTACCGGGACAGTCAACTATGGCTACACCTTC.

This chain connects TRBV7-9 to TRBJ2-5; 8 nucleotides agree with TRBD2. There are 16 residues in the CDR3. With 2 bases clipped from V and 3 bases from J, the junction kept 8 bases outside the gene matches. CDR1 is SEHNR and CDR2 is FQNEAQ in the germline V gene (reference sequence). In DNA, the CDR3 is TGTGCCAGCAGCTTATCTGGTAGCGGGGAAAAAGAGACCCAGTACTTC. Its protein is CASSLSGSGEKETQYF.

J is TRBJ2-2 and V is TRBV3-1 (or the pseudogene TRBV3-2); 8 bases line up with TRBD2. This CDR3 spans 17 amino acids. V lost 4 bases, J lost 6 bases, and 13 bases stayed unmatched. CDR1 is LGHDT and CDR2 is YNNKEL in the germline V gene (reference sequence). The CDR3 DNA follows: TGTGCCAGCAGCCCGAACATGGCGGGAGGAGGGGCCGGGGAGCTGTTTTTT. Translation gives CASSPNMAGGGAGELFF.

V gene TRBV5-4 combines with J gene TRBJ2-3, with 9 bases fitting TRBD2. CDR1 SGHNT and CDR2 YYREEE come from the germline V gene (reference sequence). The CDR3 has 17 amino acids. The ends lost 4 bases at V and 3 bases at J; junction bases unmatched: 12. CDR3 loop: CASSAGPAGGRTDTQYF. The CDR3 DNA reads as TGTGCCAGCAGCGCCGGCCCGGCGGGAGGGCGGACAGATACGCAGTATTTT.

The genes are TRBV19 and TRBJ1-2; possible D gene TRBD1, 6 bases. V was pared by 7 bases and J by 7 bases, with 16 bases between. Germline assignment: CDR1 LNHDA and CDR2 SQIVND (reference sequence). CDR3 length equals 13 residues. The CDR3 sequence: CASNGQLFSGYTF. Here the CDR3 DNA reads TGTGCCAGTAATGGACAGCTATTCTCTGGCTACACCTTC.

The chain recombines TRBV2 with TRBJ2-2, with 7 positions matching TRBD2. V trimming: 8 bases; J trimming: 5 bases; junction bases outside the gene matches: 8. Germline CDR1 reads SNHLY; CDR2 reads FYNNEI. The CDR3 runs 14 residues. CDR3: CASLPRRETGELFF. CDR3 bases: TGTGCCAGCCTACCCCGGCGGGAGACCGGGGAGCTGTTTTTT. Supplemented by reference TRBV2 and TRBJ2-2, the full variable domain reads EPEVTQTPSHQVTQMGQEVILRCVPISNHLYFYWYRQILGQKVEFLVSFYNNEISEKSEIFDDQFSVERPDGSNFTLKIRSTKLEDSAMYFCASLPRRETGELFFGEGSRLTVL.

The genes are TRBV30 and TRBJ1-2, with unresolved D. From germline, CDR1 is GTSNPN and CDR2 SVGIG (reference sequence). The CDR3 is 11 residues long. V gave up 2 bases and J gave up 8 bases, with 9 bases separating them. In nucleotides, the CDR3 is TGTGCCTGGAGTCCTTCGACAGGCTACACCTTC. Its protein product is CAWSPSTGYTF.

This clone was observed a single time. The rearrangement links TRBV10-3 to TRBJ2-5; 8 bases line up with TRBD2. Germline V gene sequence: CDR1 ENHRY, CDR2 SYGVKD. Trimming removed 4 bases from V and 5 bases from J; junction bases left unmatched: 12. The CDR3 has 16 residues. The CDR3 bases are TGTGCCATCAGTGCTGACCAAGCGGGAGTGGGTGAGACCCAGTACTTC. It encodes CAISADQAGVGETQYF.

This clone was counted between two and nine times. This chain connects TRBV27 to TRBJ2-3; possibly TRBD1 for D (5 bases). CDR3 length equals 15 residues. The V end was cut by 5 bases, the J end by 4 bases, with 16 bases between. In germline, CDR1 is MNHEY, CDR2 SMNVEV (reference sequence). CDR3 protein: CASSRQGKGPDTQYF. CDR3 DNA sequence: TGTGCCAGCAGTCGTCAGGGAAAGGGTCCAGATACGCAGTATTTT.

The rearrangement links TRBV11-2 to TRBJ1-3, with no clear D. CDR1 and CDR2 (germline): SGHAT, FQNNGV. The CDR3 runs to 17 residues. Trimming cost V 5 bases and J 4 bases, with 21 bases left between them. CDR3 in DNA: TGTGCCAGCAGCAAAACGATGGGCGAGTATTCCGGAAACACCATATATTTT. Encoded protein: CASSKTMGEYSGNTIYF.

The chain uses TRBV5-1 and TRBJ1-1; TRBD1 might be the D (6 bases). The CDR3 spans 14 residues. CDR1 is SGHRS, CDR2 YFSETQ, per germline. V gave up 4 bases and J gave up 1 base, with 11 bases separating them. The CDR3 DNA reads as TGCGCCAGCAGCGTCAGGGGCCAGAACACTGAAGCTTTCTTT. Residues: CASSVRGQNTEAFF.

CDR3 residues: CASTTGGYYEQYF. DNA for the CDR3: TGTGCCAGCACCACCGGAGGGTACTACGAGCAGTACTTC. This chain links TRBV6-5 with TRBJ2-7; the D gene is possibly TRBD2 (6 bases). The CDR3 spans 13 residues. The germline gives CDR1 MNHEY, CDR2 SVGAGI. Trimming pared 7 bases from V and 3 bases from J, leaving 13 bases between.

This chain uses TRBV28 with TRBJ2-3; 7 bases map to TRBD2. V was pared by 3 bases and J by 4 bases, with 10 bases of the junction left unmatched. Germline loops: CDR1 MDHEN, CDR2 SYDVKM. The CDR3 has 16 amino acids. The CDR3 coding sequence is TGTGCCAGCAGTTTTTCGGCGGGAGTAGCCGCAGATACGCAGTATTTT. Translated, it gives CASSFSAGVAADTQYF.

V usage is TRBV6-2 or TRBV6-3 and J usage is TRBJ2-7; D possibly corresponds to TRBD1 (5 bases). CDR3 size: 13 residues. Trimming cost V 5 bases and J 6 bases, with 14 bases left between them. Per germline, CDR1 MNHEY and CDR2 SVGEGT. The CDR3 nucleotides read TGTGCCAGCAGTCGCGACAGAAGGTTCGAGCAGTACTTC. This sequence encodes CASSRDRRFEQYF.

CDR3 in amino acids: CASSADRTNNQPQHF. In DNA form, the CDR3 reads TGTGCCAGCAGCGCTGACAGGACGAACAATCAGCCCCAGCATTTT. This rearrangement joins TRBV7-8 to TRBJ1-5; tentative D call: TRBD1 (6 bases). Trimming shortened V by 5 bases and J by 3 bases, and 14 bases separated the two germline ends. CDR3 size: 15 residues. Germline CDR1 is SGHVS and CDR2 is FQNEAQ.

The V and J genes are TRBV5-1 and TRBJ2-7; D ambiguous. CDR3 length: 14 amino acids. Trimming removed 0 bases from V and 2 bases from J, with 9 bases in between. Germline lookup yields CDR1 SGHRS and CDR2 YFSETQ. The DNA for the CDR3 is TGCGCCAGCAGCTTGGCAGCAGGCACCTACGAGCAGTACTTC. Its translation is CASSLAAGTYEQYF.